This is a list of T cell receptor beta chains from one sample in a study of T cell changes during pregnancy in multiple sclerosis. TCRdb keeps only in-frame clones here, not all; method: immunoSEQ multiplex PCR. The repertoire holds under 60,000 clones, with around 92% as singletons. The material sequenced was CD4+ T cells from peripheral blood mononuclear cells, taken in the third trimester of pregnancy. These receptors all come from a female donor with multiple sclerosis, enrolled in a pregnancy study. Each CDR3 is given with its conserved first and last residue. Fields, in order: J gene, V gene, clone size, D gene, CDR3 DNA, CDR3 protein. D genes are given only for firm matches. Clone size appears in some rows only: once, few, many, or a class for an expanded clone.

j_gene: TRBJ1-5; v_gene: TRBV28; abundance: -; d_gene: TRBD1; CDR3nt: TGTGCCAGCAGTTCGGGACAGGGGAGAAATCAGCCCCAGCATTTT; CDR3aa: CASSSGQGRNQPQHF
j_gene: TRBJ2-1; v_gene: TRBV14; abundance: -; d_gene: -; CDR3nt: TGTGCCAGCAGCCAAGCCCCGGGACTCCCAGGCAATGAGCAGTTCTTC; CDR3aa: CASSQAPGLPGNEQFF
j_gene: TRBJ2-1; v_gene: TRBV5-1; abundance: once; d_gene: TRBD1; CDR3nt: TGCGCCAGCAGCTATGGGGACAGTCGAGGCAATGAGCAGTTCTTC; CDR3aa: CASSYGDSRGNEQFF
j_gene: TRBJ1-5; v_gene: TRBV6-1; abundance: -; d_gene: -; CDR3nt: TGTGCCAGCAGTGAACAGCGGCAGCAGCCCCAGCATTTT; CDR3aa: CASSEQRQQPQHF
j_gene: TRBJ1-1; v_gene: TRBV5-6; abundance: -; d_gene: -; CDR3nt: TGTGCCAGCAGCCGTACAGACAGCCCTGAAGCTTTCTTT; CDR3aa: CASSRTDSPEAFF
j_gene: TRBJ2-5; v_gene: TRBV9; abundance: -; d_gene: TRBD1; CDR3nt: TGTGCCAGCAGCGCTACGGACAGGGGCCAAGAGACCCAGTACTTC; CDR3aa: CASSATDRGQETQYF
j_gene: TRBJ2-7; v_gene: TRBV7-9; abundance: few; d_gene: -; CDR3nt: TGTGCCAGCAGCCCGGACAGTTCCTACGAGCAGTACTTC; CDR3aa: CASSPDSSYEQYF
j_gene: TRBJ2-5; v_gene: TRBV4-1; abundance: -; d_gene: TRBD2; CDR3nt: TGCGCCAGCAGCCAGGAACTAGCGGGGGGGCCGGGAGAGACCCAGTACTTC; CDR3aa: CASSQELAGGPGETQYF
j_gene: TRBJ2-7; v_gene: TRBV10-3; abundance: once; d_gene: -; CDR3nt: TGTGCCATTCAACAGGGTACAGACTACGAGCAGTACTTC; CDR3aa: CAIQQGTDYEQYF
j_gene: TRBJ2-7; v_gene: TRBV7-2; abundance: -; d_gene: -; CDR3nt: TGTGCCAGCAGCCCGAGAAGGTCGGGCGAGCAGTACTTC; CDR3aa: CASSPRRSGEQYF
j_gene: TRBJ1-3; v_gene: TRBV7-2; abundance: -; d_gene: TRBD1; CDR3nt: TGTGCCAGCAGCTCACAACAGGGGGCTGGGGACACCATATATTTT; CDR3aa: CASSSQQGAGDTIYF
j_gene: TRBJ2-3; v_gene: TRBV5-6; abundance: -; d_gene: TRBD2; CDR3nt: TGTGCCAGCAGCTTCTCTAGCGGTAAGGGAGATACGCAGTATTTT; CDR3aa: CASSFSSGKGDTQYF
j_gene: TRBJ2-3; v_gene: TRBV29-1; abundance: -; d_gene: -; CDR3nt: TGCAGCGTTGAAGTACAGTACACAGATACGCAGTATTTT; CDR3aa: CSVEVQYTDTQYF
j_gene: TRBJ2-4; v_gene: TRBV28; abundance: -; d_gene: -; CDR3nt: TGTGCCAGCAGGCGGGAAAACATTCAGTACTTC; CDR3aa: CASRRENIQYF
j_gene: TRBJ2-1; v_gene: TRBV27; abundance: -; d_gene: TRBD1; CDR3nt: TGTGCCAGCAGGACAGGGGGGGGCAATGAGCAGTTCTTC; CDR3aa: CASRTGGGNEQFF
j_gene: TRBJ1-1; v_gene: TRBV19; abundance: -; d_gene: -; CDR3nt: TGTGCCAGTACGGGGGATTTGGACACTGAAGCTTTCTTT; CDR3aa: CASTGDLDTEAFF
j_gene: TRBJ2-7; v_gene: TRBV7-9; abundance: -; d_gene: -; CDR3nt: TGTGCCAGCAGCGTTGGGCTAGCCTTCTCCTACGAGCAGTACTTC; CDR3aa: CASSVGLAFSYEQYF
j_gene: TRBJ1-2; v_gene: TRBV9; abundance: once; d_gene: -; CDR3nt: TGTGCCAGCAGCCACCAGGACAGTCCTAACTATGGCTACACCTTC; CDR3aa: CASSHQDSPNYGYTF
j_gene: TRBJ1-6; v_gene: TRBV7-8; abundance: -; d_gene: TRBD1; CDR3nt: TGTGCCAGCAGCCAGGGACAGGGGGAGACACCCCTCCACTTT; CDR3aa: CASSQGQGETPLHF
j_gene: TRBJ2-7; v_gene: TRBV19; abundance: -; d_gene: -; CDR3nt: TGTGCCAGTAGTATAGGCGGACAGCGCGAGCAGTACTTC; CDR3aa: CASSIGGQREQYF
j_gene: TRBJ2-6; v_gene: TRBV19; abundance: -; d_gene: -; CDR3nt: TGCGCCAGTGGGGGGTATGGGGCCAACGTCCTGACTTTC; CDR3aa: CASGGYGANVLTF
j_gene: TRBJ1-1; v_gene: TRBV6-1; abundance: -; d_gene: -; CDR3nt: TGTGCCAGCAGTGCGACAGGAGCAACTGAAGCTTTCTTT; CDR3aa: CASSATGATEAFF
j_gene: TRBJ2-2; v_gene: TRBV4-1; abundance: -; d_gene: -; CDR3nt: TGCGCCAGCAGCCAAGATGGGGGGTGGGTTATGGGGACCGGGGAGCTGTTTTTT; CDR3aa: CASSQDGGWVMGTGELFF
j_gene: TRBJ1-6; v_gene: TRBV5-1; abundance: few; d_gene: TRBD1; CDR3nt: TGCGCCAGCAGCTTGGCGGGGCAGGGGGGACCCCTCCACTTT; CDR3aa: CASSLAGQGGPLHF
j_gene: TRBJ1-1; v_gene: TRBV5-4; abundance: once; d_gene: TRBD1; CDR3nt: TGTGCCAGCAGCTCACGACAGGGTAGGACTGAAGCTTTCTTT; CDR3aa: CASSSRQGRTEAFF
j_gene: TRBJ1-2; v_gene: TRBV7-2; abundance: -; d_gene: TRBD1; CDR3nt: TGTGCCAGCAGCGAGCGACAGGGTCTATATGGCTACACCTTC; CDR3aa: CASSERQGLYGYTF
j_gene: TRBJ2-3; v_gene: TRBV7-2; abundance: -; d_gene: -; CDR3nt: TGTGCCAGCAGCTTATGGTTGGCCAGCGGGACACGAGCAGATACGCAGTATTTT; CDR3aa: CASSLWLASGTRADTQYF
j_gene: TRBJ2-5; v_gene: TRBV7-3; abundance: once; d_gene: -; CDR3nt: TGTGCCAGCAGCTTAACGGGCCCGGGGGAGACCCAGTACTTC; CDR3aa: CASSLTGPGETQYF
j_gene: TRBJ2-1; v_gene: TRBV7-2; abundance: -; d_gene: TRBD2; CDR3nt: TGTGCCAGCAGCTTATACTCGGGAAATAGCGGGAGCTCCTACAATGAGCAGTTCTTC; CDR3aa: CASSLYSGNSGSSYNEQFF
j_gene: TRBJ2-5; v_gene: TRBV30; abundance: -; d_gene: TRBD2; CDR3nt: TGTGCCTGGAGTCCGGGACTAGCGGACACGAAAGAGACCCAGTACTTC; CDR3aa: CAWSPGLADTKETQYF
j_gene: TRBJ2-1; v_gene: TRBV7-6; abundance: -; d_gene: TRBD1; CDR3nt: TGTGCCAGCAGCCCCCTGACAGGGAAATACAATGAGCAGTTCTTC; CDR3aa: CASSPLTGKYNEQFF
j_gene: TRBJ1-1; v_gene: TRBV10-3; abundance: once; d_gene: TRBD1; CDR3nt: TGTGCCATCAGGGATACCGGGACAGGGGGCACTGAAGCTTTCTTT; CDR3aa: CAIRDTGTGGTEAFF
j_gene: TRBJ1-1; v_gene: TRBV5-1; abundance: once; d_gene: -; CDR3nt: TGCGCCAGCAGCCCCCACCGGGGGGCGAGAACTGAAGCTTTCTTT; CDR3aa: CASSPHRGARTEAFF
j_gene: TRBJ2-7; v_gene: TRBV7-2; abundance: -; d_gene: TRBD2; CDR3nt: TGTGCCAGCAGCTTAGTGATAGCGGGGGCAAGGGGCGAGCAGTACTTC; CDR3aa: CASSLVIAGARGEQYF
j_gene: TRBJ2-1; v_gene: TRBV5-1; abundance: once; d_gene: TRBD2; CDR3nt: TGCGCCAGCAGCTTGGGTGGGACTAGCGGGGGCAATGAGCAGTTCTTC; CDR3aa: CASSLGGTSGGNEQFF
j_gene: TRBJ1-3; v_gene: TRBV9; abundance: -; d_gene: -; CDR3nt: TGTGCCAGCAGCGTAGCTACGGGAAACACCATATATTTT; CDR3aa: CASSVATGNTIYF
j_gene: TRBJ1-3; v_gene: TRBV6-1; abundance: -; d_gene: -; CDR3nt: TGTGCCGCCGGTGGAAACACCATATATTTT; CDR3aa: CAAGGNTIYF
j_gene: TRBJ1-1; v_gene: TRBV2; abundance: -; d_gene: TRBD1; CDR3nt: TGTGCCAGCAGTCTGGACAGGGGGATGTTAAGAGCTTTCTTT; CDR3aa: CASSLDRGMLRAFF
j_gene: TRBJ1-1; v_gene: TRBV9; abundance: -; d_gene: TRBD1; CDR3nt: TGTGCCAGCAGCGTAGGAAATGGACAGGGCACTGAAGCTTTCTTT; CDR3aa: CASSVGNGQGTEAFF
j_gene: TRBJ2-3; v_gene: TRBV14; abundance: -; d_gene: -; CDR3nt: TGTGCCAGCAGCCAAGCGTCAACTAGCACAGATACGCAGTATTTT; CDR3aa: CASSQASTSTDTQYF